Detailed here is one T cell receptor beta chain. What it binds is unknown. Documented treatment: roughly 10-day PBMC culture with coronavirus spike peptide pools or control peptides (ViraFEST assay). Germline values: CDR1 KGHDR, CDR2 SFDVKD. The J segment lost 7 bases and the V segment lost 4 bases, leaving 5 bases of the junction unmatched. The length of the CDR3 is 13 residues. With the Oncomine TCR Beta short-read assay, DNA from cultured CD4+ T cells was sequenced. TCRdb reprocessed the PCR reads with MiXCR, giving one entry per CDR3 protein. The repertoire holds about 9,700 distinct CDR3 sequences, with 40% to 65% as singletons. This entry comes from a study of vaccination and CD4 T cells after COVID-19. Overall study: Post-vaccine specimens were obtained a median 72 days after dose two (range 14 to 241).

General study findings and limits: Convalescent patients displayed a median around 88% of reactive clones emerging only post-vaccination.

The receptor was isolated from a human donor who had recovered from COVID-19. The rearrangement uses TRBV24-1 and TRBJ1-2, with 7 bases fitting TRBD1. The sequenced sample consisted of CD4+ T cells from blood, cultured in vitro. The CDR3 here is CATSERTGAGYTF. The CDR3 nucleotides read TGTGCCACCAGTGAGCGAACAGGGGCTGGCTACACCTTC.